Listed below are T cell receptor beta chains from one sample, sequenced in a study of blood T cells in healthy people across ages. In TCRdb, the 5' RACE reads were re-called with MiXCR into one record per CDR3 protein. Of roughly 1.6 million distinct CDR3 sequences in the sample, roughly 32% were seen once. What was sequenced was blood. The receptors shown here come from a woman aged 30 to 39 in good health. CDR3s include the opening cysteine and the closing phenylalanine or tryptophan. A D gene is named only where the DNA matches it firmly. Expanded clones get a size class; other rows say once, few or many, or leave the size out.

j_call clone_size d_call cdr3_length v_call cdr3_nt cdr3_aa
TRBJ2-2 - - 13 TRBV28 TGTGCCAGCAGTTTCGTCGTCGGCGGGGAGCTGTTTTTT CASSFVVGGELFF
TRBJ2-1 few - 14 TRBV3-1 TGTGCCAGCAGCCACCGCGGGGCCTACAATGAGCAGTTCTTC CASSHRGAYNEQFF
TRBJ2-2 - TRBD1 16 TRBV28 TGTGCCAGCAGGCTGAGACAGGGGTCGAACACCGGGGAGCTGTTTTTT CASRLRQGSNTGELFF
TRBJ1-2 few TRBD1 19 TRBV12-3/TRBV12-4 TGTGCCAGCAGCCAGATACCGGGACAGGGGGCGGAGGGCTACTATGGCTACACCTTC CASSQIPGQGAEGYYGYTF
TRBJ2-1 few TRBD1 17 TRBV11-2 TGTGCCAGCAGCCCCCCGTTGCGGGACAGGACTAACAATGAGCAGTTCTTC CASSPPLRDRTNNEQFF
TRBJ1-4 - - 13 TRBV5-6 TGTGCCAGCAGCTTAATTGGGAGTGAAAAACTGTTTTTT CASSLIGSEKLFF
TRBJ2-7 few - 16 TRBV7-9 TGTGCCAGCAGCTGGGAGGGGGCCCCCAACTTCTACGAGCAGTACTTC CASSWEGAPNFYEQYF
TRBJ2-1 - - 12 TRBV4-1 TGCGCCAGCAGCCACCTAGGGCCAGAGCAGTTCTTC CASSHLGPEQFF
TRBJ2-1 - TRBD2 18 TRBV2 TGTGCCAGCAGTCGTTCGCCCGGGACTAGCGGGAGGGTGGATGAGCAGTTCTTC CASSRSPGTSGRVDEQFF
TRBJ2-1 - - 10 TRBV27 TGTGCCAGGGTAGACAATGAGCAGTTCTTC CARVDNEQFF
TRBJ2-1 few TRBD2 15 TRBV2 TGTGCCAGCAGCCAATCTAGCGGGTCGAACAATGAGCAGTTCTTC CASSQSSGSNNEQFF
TRBJ2-5 - - 13 TRBV7-9 TGTGCCAGCGGCTTAGTAGGCGCAGAGACCCAGTACTTC CASGLVGAETQYF
TRBJ2-5 few TRBD2 16 TRBV5-1 TGCGCCAGCTCTCCGCCCATAGCGGGGCTCCCGGGGACCCAGTACTTC CASSPPIAGLPGTQYF
TRBJ2-7 - - 11 TRBV27 TGTGCCAGCAGTATCGGGACACAGCAGTACTTC CASSIGTQQYF
TRBJ2-5 many - 13 TRBV5-5 TGTGCCAGCAGCTCTGGACAGCTGGAGACCCAGTACTTC CASSSGQLETQYF
TRBJ2-1 few - 14 TRBV25-1 TGTGCCAGCAGTGATTTCGGCGGTGGGAATGAGCAGTTCTTC CASSDFGGGNEQFF